What follows describes a single T cell receptor beta chain. The data were obtained in a study of blood T cell repertoires in COVID-19. As processed by the authors: Estimation of nucleated cell counts was performed using reference gene primer amplification. Repertoires were generated with immunoSEQ multiplex PCR, while TCRdb's copy carries only in-frame clones and drops some. The V and J calls and the clone size are those of that table, but D and trimming were determined from the DNA. The sample holds 200,000 to 250,000 clones; around 83% are singletons and the top ten take around 0.89%. The material sequenced was peripheral blood. The TCR was taken from a middle-aged man with acute or convalescent COVID-19.

CDR3 nucleotides: TGTGCCAGCAGCTCTAGACAGGGGATGAACACTGAAGCTTTCTTT. It translates to CASSSRQGMNTEAFF. The chain has TRBV7-2 and TRBJ1-1, with TRBD1 identical over 8 bases. V trimming: 4 bases; J trimming: 0 bases; junction bases outside the gene matches: 4. Germline-derived CDR1 and CDR2 are SGHTA and FQGNSA. This CDR3 has 15 residues.